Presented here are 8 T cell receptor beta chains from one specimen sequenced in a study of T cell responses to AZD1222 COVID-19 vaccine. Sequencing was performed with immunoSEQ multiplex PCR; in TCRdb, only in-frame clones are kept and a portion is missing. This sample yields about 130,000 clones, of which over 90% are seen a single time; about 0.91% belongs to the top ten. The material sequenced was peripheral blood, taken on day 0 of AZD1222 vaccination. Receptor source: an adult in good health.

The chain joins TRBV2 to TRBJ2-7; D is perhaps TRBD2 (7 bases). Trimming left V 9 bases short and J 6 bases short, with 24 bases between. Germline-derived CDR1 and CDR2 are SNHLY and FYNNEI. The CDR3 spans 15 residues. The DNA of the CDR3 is TGTGCCAGTTCGTCGGCGGGGGCCTCCTCCCCCGAGCAGTACTTC. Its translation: CASSSAGASSPEQYF. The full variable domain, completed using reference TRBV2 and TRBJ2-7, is EPEVTQTPSHQVTQMGQEVILRCVPISNHLYFYWYRQILGQKVEFLVSFYNNEISEKSEIFDDQFSVERPDGSNFTLKIRSTKLEDSAMYFCASSSAGASSPEQYFGPGTRLTVT.

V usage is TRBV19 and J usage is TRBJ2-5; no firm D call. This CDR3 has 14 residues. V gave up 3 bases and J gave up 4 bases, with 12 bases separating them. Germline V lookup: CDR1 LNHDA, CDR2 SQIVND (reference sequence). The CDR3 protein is CASSMTPRGETQYF. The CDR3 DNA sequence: TGTGCCAGTAGTATGACCCCGAGAGGAGAGACCCAGTACTTC.

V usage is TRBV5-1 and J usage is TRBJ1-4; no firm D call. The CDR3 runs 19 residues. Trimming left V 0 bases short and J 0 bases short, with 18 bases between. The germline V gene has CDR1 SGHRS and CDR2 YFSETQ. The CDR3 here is CASSLGVTRPGTTNEKLFF. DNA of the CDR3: TGCGCCAGCAGCTTGGGGGTAACTCGACCAGGAACAACTAATGAAAAACTGTTTTTT.

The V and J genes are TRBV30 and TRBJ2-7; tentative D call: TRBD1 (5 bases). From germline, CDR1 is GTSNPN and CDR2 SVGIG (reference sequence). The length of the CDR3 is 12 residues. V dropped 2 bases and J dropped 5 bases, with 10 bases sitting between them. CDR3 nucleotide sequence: TGTGCCTGGAGTTGGGGCTCAAACGAGCAGTACTTC. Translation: CAWSWGSNEQYF.

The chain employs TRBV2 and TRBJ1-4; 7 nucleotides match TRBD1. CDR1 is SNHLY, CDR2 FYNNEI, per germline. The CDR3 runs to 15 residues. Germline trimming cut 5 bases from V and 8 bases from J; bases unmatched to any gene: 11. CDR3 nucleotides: TGTGCCAGCAGTACAAGCTACAGGGGCAGGGAAAAACTGTTTTTT. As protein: CASSTSYRGREKLFF.

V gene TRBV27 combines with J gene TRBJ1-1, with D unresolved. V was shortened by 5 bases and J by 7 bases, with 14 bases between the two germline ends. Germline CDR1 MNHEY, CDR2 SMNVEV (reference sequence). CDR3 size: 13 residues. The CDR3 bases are TGTGCCAGCAGTCCTACTACCCCATTTGAAGCTTTCTTT. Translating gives CASSPTTPFEAFF.

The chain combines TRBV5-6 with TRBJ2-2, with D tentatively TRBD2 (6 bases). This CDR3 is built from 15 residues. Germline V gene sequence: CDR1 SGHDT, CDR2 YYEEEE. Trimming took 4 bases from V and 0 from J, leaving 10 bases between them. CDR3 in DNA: TGTGCCAGCAGCCCGGGACTGACGAACACCGGGGAGCTGTTTTTT. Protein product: CASSPGLTNTGELFF. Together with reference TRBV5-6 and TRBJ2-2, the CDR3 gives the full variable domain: DAGVTQSPTHLIKTRGQQVTLRCSPKSGHDTVSWYQQALGQGPQFIFQYYEEEERQRGNFPDRFSGHQFPNYSSELNVNALLLGDSALYLCASSPGLTNTGELFFGEGSRLTVL.

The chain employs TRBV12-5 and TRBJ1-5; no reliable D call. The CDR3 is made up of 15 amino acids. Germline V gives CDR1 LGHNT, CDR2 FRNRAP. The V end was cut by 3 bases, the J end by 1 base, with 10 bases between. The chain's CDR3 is CASGFTRTSNQPQHF. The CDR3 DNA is TGTGCTAGTGGTTTCACTAGGACCAGCAATCAGCCCCAGCATTTT.